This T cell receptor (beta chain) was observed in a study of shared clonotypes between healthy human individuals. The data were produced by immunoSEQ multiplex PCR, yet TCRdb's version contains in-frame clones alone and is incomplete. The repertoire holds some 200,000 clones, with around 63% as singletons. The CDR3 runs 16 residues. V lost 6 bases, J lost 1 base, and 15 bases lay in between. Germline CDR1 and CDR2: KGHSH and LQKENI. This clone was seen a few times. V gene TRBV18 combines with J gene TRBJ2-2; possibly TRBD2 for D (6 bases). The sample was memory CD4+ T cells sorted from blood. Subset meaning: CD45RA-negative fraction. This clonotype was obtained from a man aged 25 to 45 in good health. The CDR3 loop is CASSQNSGQNTGELFF. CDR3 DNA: TGTGCCAGCTCGCAAAATAGCGGTCAGAACACCGGGGAGCTGTTTTTT.